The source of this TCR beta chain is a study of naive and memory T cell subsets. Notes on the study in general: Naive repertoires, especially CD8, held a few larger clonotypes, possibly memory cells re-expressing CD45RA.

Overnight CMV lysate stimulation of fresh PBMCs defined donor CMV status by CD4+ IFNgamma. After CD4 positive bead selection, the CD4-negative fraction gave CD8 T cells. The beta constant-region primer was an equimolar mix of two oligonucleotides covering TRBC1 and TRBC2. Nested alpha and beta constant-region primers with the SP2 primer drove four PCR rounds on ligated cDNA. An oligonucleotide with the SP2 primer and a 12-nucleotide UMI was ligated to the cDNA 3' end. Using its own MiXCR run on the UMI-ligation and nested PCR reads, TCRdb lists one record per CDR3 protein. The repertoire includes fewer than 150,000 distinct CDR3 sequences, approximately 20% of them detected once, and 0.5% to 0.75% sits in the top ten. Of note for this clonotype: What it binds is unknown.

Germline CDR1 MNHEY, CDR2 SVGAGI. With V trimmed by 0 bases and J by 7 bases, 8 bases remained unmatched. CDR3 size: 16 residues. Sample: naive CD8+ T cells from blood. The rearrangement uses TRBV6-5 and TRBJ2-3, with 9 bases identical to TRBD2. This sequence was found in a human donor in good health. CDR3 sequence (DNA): TGTGCCAGCAGTTACTCGTTGGGACTAGCAACGAATACGCAGTATTTT. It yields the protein CASSYSLGLATNTQYF.